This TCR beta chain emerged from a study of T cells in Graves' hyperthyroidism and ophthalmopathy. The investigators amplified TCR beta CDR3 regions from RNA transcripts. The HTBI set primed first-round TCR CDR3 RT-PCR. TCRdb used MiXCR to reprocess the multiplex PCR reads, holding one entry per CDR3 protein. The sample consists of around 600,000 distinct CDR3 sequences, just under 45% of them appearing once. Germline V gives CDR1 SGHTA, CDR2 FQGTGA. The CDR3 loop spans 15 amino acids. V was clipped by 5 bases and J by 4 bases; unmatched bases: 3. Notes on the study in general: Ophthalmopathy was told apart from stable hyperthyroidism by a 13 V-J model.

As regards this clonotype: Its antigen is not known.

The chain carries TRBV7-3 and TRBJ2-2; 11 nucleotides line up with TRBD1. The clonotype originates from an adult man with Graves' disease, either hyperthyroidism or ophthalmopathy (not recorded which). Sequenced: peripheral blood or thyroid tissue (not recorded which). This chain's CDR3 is CASSTGTGGTGELFF. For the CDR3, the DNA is TGTGCCAGCAGCACCGGGACAGGGGGCACCGGGGAGCTGTTTTTT.